The present TCR beta chain was sequenced within a study of technical replicates of blood from a few donors. Clones were read by immunoSEQ multiplex PCR, and TCRdb kept only the in-frame ones, dropping some. The sample has nearly 80,000 clones, about 96% seen once. This clone was seen only once. With 3 bases clipped from V and 0 bases from J, the junction kept 3 bases outside the gene matches. The germline V gene encodes CDR1 MDHEN and CDR2 SYDVKM. The CDR3 loop spans 16 amino acids. This TCR came from a human donor in good health. V gene TRBV28 combines with J gene TRBJ2-1; 9 bases match TRBD2. Sequenced sample: T cells isolated from PBMCs. As DNA, the CDR3 is TGTGCCAGCAGTTTCCTAGCGGGATTCTCCTACAATGAGCAGTTCTTC. Translation gives CASSFLAGFSYNEQFF.